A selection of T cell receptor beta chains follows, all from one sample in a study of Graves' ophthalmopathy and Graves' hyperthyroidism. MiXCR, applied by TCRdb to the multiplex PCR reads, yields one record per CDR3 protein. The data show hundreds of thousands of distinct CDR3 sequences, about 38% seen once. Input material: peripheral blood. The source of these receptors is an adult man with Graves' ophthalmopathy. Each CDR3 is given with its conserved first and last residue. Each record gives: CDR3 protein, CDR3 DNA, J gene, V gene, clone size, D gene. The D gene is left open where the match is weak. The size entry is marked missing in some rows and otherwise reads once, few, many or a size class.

cdr3_aa: CASSPEGSQITGANVLTF; cdr3_nt: TGTGCCAGCAGTCCAGAAGGGAGTCAGATTACTGGGGCCAACGTCCTGACTTTC; j_call: TRBJ2-6; v_call: TRBV12-3/TRBV12-4; clone_size: many; d_call: NA
cdr3_aa: CAISEAGDRKTQHF; cdr3_nt: TGTGCCATCAGTGAGGCGGGGGACCGCAAGACCCAGCATTTT; j_call: TRBJ1-5; v_call: TRBV10-3; clone_size: NA; d_call: NA
cdr3_aa: CSVRGRMNTIYF; cdr3_nt: TGCAGCGTGAGGGGCAGGATGAACACCATATATTTT; j_call: TRBJ1-3; v_call: TRBV29-1; clone_size: once; d_call: NA
cdr3_aa: CASASSRNTIYF; cdr3_nt: TGTGCCAGTGCCTCCAGCAGAAACACCATATATTTT; j_call: TRBJ1-3; v_call: TRBV2; clone_size: NA; d_call: NA
cdr3_aa: CASSTTAITGYTF; cdr3_nt: TGTGCCAGTAGTACCACCGCCATTACTGGCTACACCTTC; j_call: TRBJ1-2; v_call: TRBV19; clone_size: many; d_call: NA
cdr3_aa: CASSPPGRRNSPLHF; cdr3_nt: TGTGCCAGCAGCCCACCGGGACGACGTAATTCACCCCTCCACTTT; j_call: TRBJ1-6; v_call: TRBV7-9; clone_size: NA; d_call: NA
cdr3_aa: CASSTRNSPLHF; cdr3_nt: TGTGCCAGTAGCACCCGAAATTCACCCCTCCACTTT; j_call: TRBJ1-6; v_call: TRBV19; clone_size: many; d_call: NA
cdr3_aa: CASSLFGNEQYF; cdr3_nt: TGTGCCAGCAGTTTATTTGGGAACGAGCAGTACTTC; j_call: TRBJ2-7; v_call: TRBV27; clone_size: few; d_call: NA
cdr3_aa: CASSQDLTGEETQYF; cdr3_nt: TGCGCCAGCAGCCAAGATCTTACCGGGGAAGAGACCCAGTACTTC; j_call: TRBJ2-5; v_call: TRBV7-9; clone_size: NA; d_call: NA
cdr3_aa: CASKIRDANTGELFF; cdr3_nt: TGTGCCAGCAAAATCAGGGACGCGAACACCGGGGAGCTGTTTTTT; j_call: TRBJ2-2; v_call: TRBV10-3; clone_size: NA; d_call: NA